This is a list of T cell receptor beta chains from one sample in a study of blood T cells in healthy people across ages. TCRdb recomputed calls from the 5' RACE reads with MiXCR, one row per CDR3 protein. The sample contains 800,000 to 950,000 distinct CDR3 sequences, roughly 28% of which appear only once. These data also featured in a second study, about T cells of mothers and their children.

The material sequenced was blood. These receptors originate from a woman aged 40 to 49 in good health. Both conserved end residues are part of each CDR3. Fields, in order: J gene, CDR3 length, V gene, D gene, clone size, CDR3 DNA, CDR3 protein. The D gene is left open where the match is weak. Clone size is not always given. Where it is, it says once, few, many or a class for expanded clones.

>TRBJ1-1|13|TRBV5-4|TRBD1|-
TGTGCCAGCAGCCGGGACAGCTACACTGAAGCTTTCTTT
CASSRDSYTEAFF
>TRBJ2-1|16|TRBV10-3|TRBD2|many
TGTGCCATCAGGACTAGCGGGGGGGCCTCCTACAATGAGCAGTTCTTC
CAIRTSGGASYNEQFF
>TRBJ2-6|15|TRBV27|-|-
TGTGCCAGCAGTTTGTTCCGGGGTGGGGCCAACGTCCTGACTTTC
CASSLFRGGANVLTF
>TRBJ1-1|14|TRBV4-1|-|-
TGCGCCAGCAGAGGGACGTTGAGGAACACTGAAGCTTTCTTT
CASRGTLRNTEAFF
>TRBJ1-1|13|TRBV7-8|-|-
TGTGCCAGCTTCGACCCAGCGAACACTGAAGCTTTCTTT
CASFDPANTEAFF
>TRBJ2-4|16|TRBV20-1|TRBD1|-
TGCAGTGCTAGAGTCCCACCGGGACAGGGCTTATCCTCGCAGTACTTC
CSARVPPGQGLSSQYF
>TRBJ2-1|14|TRBV4-3|-|-
TGCGCCAGCAGCCTTCAGGGTCTGGGGAATGGGCAGTTCTTC
CASSLQGLGNGQFF
>TRBJ2-7|14|TRBV13|TRBD1|many
TGTGCCAGCAGCTGGGGGACAGGGGACTACGAGCAGTACTTC
CASSWGTGDYEQYF
>TRBJ2-2|14|TRBV9|-|few
TGTGCCAGCAGCGTGGGGGTCGACACCGGGGAGCTGTTTTTT
CASSVGVDTGELFF
>TRBJ2-3|17|TRBV11-3|TRBD2|-
TGTGCCAGCAGCTGGGGAGTAGCGGGGGGAAGCACAGATACGCAGTATTTT
CASSWGVAGGSTDTQYF
>TRBJ2-4|13|TRBV3-1|-|-
TGTGCCAGCAGCCAAGAGGGTACGTTCATTCAGTACTTC
CASSQEGTFIQYF
>TRBJ1-5|15|TRBV28|-|few
TGTGCCAGCAGTTTATCTTCGGGGGAGAACCAGCCCCAGCATTTT
CASSLSSGENQPQHF
>TRBJ2-6|15|TRBV6-6|TRBD1|many
TGTGCCAGCAGTCGCGACAGGGGGCGGCCTAACGTCCTGACTTTC
CASSRDRGRPNVLTF
>TRBJ2-1|16|TRBV4-1|TRBD2|many
TGCGCCACCAGAGAAGGACTAGCGGACTCCTACAATGAGCAGTTCTTC
CATREGLADSYNEQFF